Presented here are 27 T cell receptor beta chains from one specimen sequenced in a study of blood T cell repertoires in COVID-19. Data came from immunoSEQ multiplex PCR; TCRdb stores just in-frame clones and leaves some out. The sample lists roughly 340,000 clones; more than 75% were seen once. The sample was peripheral blood. Receptors were obtained from a woman between 50 and 59 years old with COVID-19, enrolled during active disease.

The gene calls are TRBV5-5 and TRBJ2-7, with 7 bases matching TRBD2. Germline loops: CDR1 SGHKS, CDR2 YYEKEE (reference sequence). The CDR3 has 15 residues. V shed 4 bases and J 3 bases; nucleotides not matched to a gene: 10. The CDR3 protein is CASSPPPSGYYEQYF. Written as DNA, the CDR3 is TGTGCCAGCAGCCCCCCTCCTAGCGGATACTACGAGCAGTACTTC.

Points on this clone: The identical CDR3 is also encoded by other nucleotide sequences in the sample. The rearrangement joins TRBV19 to TRBJ2-3, with 9 bases that match TRBD2. The germline CDR1 and CDR2 sequences are LNHDA and SQIVND (reference sequence). Losses at the gene ends were 3 bases for V and 2 bases for J; bases not matched to a gene: 6. This CDR3 has 16 residues. This CDR3 is CASSIGSGSLTDTQYF. Written as DNA, the CDR3 is TGTGCCAGTAGTATTGGTAGCGGGAGCCTCACAGATACGCAGTATTTT.

Here the CDR3 DNA reads TGTGCCAGCAGCCACAGGGACAGGTCCAACACTGAAGCTTTCTTT. Its translation: CASSHRDRSNTEAFF. The chain carries TRBV4-2 and TRBJ1-1; 8 bases align to TRBD1. Germline values: CDR1 LGHNA, CDR2 YNFKEQ. Losses at the gene ends were 3 bases for V and 2 bases for J; bases not matched to a gene: 5. CDR3 length: 15 amino acids.

This clone was counted only a few times. The chain links TRBV3-1 (or the pseudogene TRBV3-2) to TRBJ2-2, with D possibly being TRBD2 (6 bases). CDR3 length: 15 residues. Germline values: CDR1 LGHDT, CDR2 YNNKEL (reference sequence). Trimming removed 4 bases from V and 7 bases from J, with 16 bases in between. This chain's CDR3 is CASSLPAAGIGELFF. CDR3 DNA: TGTGCCAGCAGCCTTCCGGCGGCGGGGATCGGGGAGCTGTTTTTT.

This clone was observed once. The J gene is TRBJ2-4, the V gene TRBV5-1; 10 positions match TRBD1. The trim removed 1 base at V and 5 bases at J, leaving 6 bases unmatched. The CDR3 consists of 16 residues. The V gene's germline CDR1 is SGHRS and CDR2 YFSETQ. The CDR3 DNA follows: TGCGCCAGCAGCTTGTCCGTTGGGACAGGGGAAAACATTCAGTACTTC. It specifies CASSLSVGTGENIQYF.

This chain uses TRBV5-1 with TRBJ2-3; tentatively, D is TRBD1 (6 bases). The CDR3 extends over 14 amino acids. Trimming pared 6 bases from V and 5 bases from J, leaving 16 bases between. In germline, CDR1 is SGHRS, CDR2 YFSETQ. The CDR3 region is CASTSVTGRDTQYF. DNA of the CDR3: TGCGCCAGCACTTCGGTTACAGGGAGAGATACGCAGTATTTT.

The chain employs TRBV19 and TRBJ1-5, with 7 bases fitting TRBD1. Germline V gene sequence: CDR1 LNHDA, CDR2 SQIVND (reference sequence). The CDR3 runs 15 residues. The trim removed 5 bases at V and 1 base at J, leaving 5 bases unmatched. The CDR3 spells CASSRYRGSNQPQHF. The CDR3 bases are TGTGCCAGTAGTCGGTACAGGGGCAGCAATCAGCCCCAGCATTTT.

The rearrangement uses TRBV30 and TRBJ1-2; D may be TRBD1 (6 bases). In germline, CDR1 is GTSNPN, CDR2 SVGIG (reference sequence). This CDR3 spans 15 amino acids. V lost 2 bases, J lost 4 bases, and 17 bases lay in between. This CDR3 is CAWSLGGAPVYGYTF. The CDR3 DNA reads TGTGCCTGGAGTCTTGGGGGGGCCCCAGTCTATGGCTACACCTTC.

V gene TRBV11-2 combines with J gene TRBJ2-7; D is uncertain. V dropped 3 bases and J dropped 3 bases, with 9 bases sitting between them. CDR3 length: 13 amino acids. Germline lookup yields CDR1 SGHAT and CDR2 FQNNGV. CDR3 amino acids: CASSFDSLYEQYF. DNA of the CDR3: TGTGCCAGCAGCTTCGACTCTCTCTACGAGCAGTACTTC.

This clone was observed a handful of times. The chain recombines TRBV25-1 with TRBJ1-1, with a weak D call TRBD1 (5 bases). Germline V lookup: CDR1 MGHDK, CDR2 SYGVNS. The V end lost 4 bases, the J end lost 11 bases, and 14 bases lay between the germline ends. The CDR3 totals 12 residues. The CDR3 sequence is CASSGGQGRAFF. Written as DNA, the CDR3 is TGTGCCAGCAGTGGCGGACAAGGACGGGCTTTCTTT.

The V call is TRBV19, the J call TRBJ1-5; possible D gene TRBD1, 5 bases. Germline values: CDR1 LNHDA, CDR2 SQIVND (reference sequence). The CDR3 is made up of 15 amino acids. V lost 7 bases and J lost 1, with 14 bases in between. The CDR3, as DNA: TGTGCCAGTAACATCCAGGGAGGGAGCAATCAGCCCCAGCATTTT. Amino acids: CASNIQGGSNQPQHF.

This clone appeared a single time. The CDR3 reads CASAWGATNEKLFF. Written as DNA, the CDR3 is TGCGCCAGTGCTTGGGGGGCAACTAATGAAAAACTGTTTTTT. The V gene is TRBV4-3, the J gene TRBJ1-4, with a possible D match to TRBD1 (5 bases). Germline CDR1 LGHNA, CDR2 YSLEER. Trimming removed 9 bases from V and 0 bases from J, with 11 bases in between. This CDR3 has 14 residues.

The rearrangement joins TRBV2 to TRBJ1-5, with 7 bases fitting TRBD1. Germline lookup yields CDR1 SNHLY and CDR2 FYNNEI. After removal of 3 bases from V and 0 bases from J, the junction contained 8 bases not matched to a gene. The CDR3 is 17 residues long. CDR3: CASSDLNRGGSNQPQHF. CDR3 nucleotides: TGTGCCAGCAGTGACTTGAACAGGGGAGGTAGCAATCAGCCCCAGCATTTT.

The rearrangement uses TRBV30 and TRBJ2-1; 13 bases line up with TRBD2. J gave up 10 bases and V 3 bases, and 12 bases lay outside the gene matches. This CDR3 spans 16 amino acids. CDR1 and CDR2 (germline): GTSNPN, SVGIG (reference sequence). CDR3 in amino acids: CAWSRSGLAGAREQFF. The CDR3 DNA sequence: TGTGCCTGGAGCCGATCCGGACTAGCGGGGGCGAGGGAGCAGTTCTTC.

The chain links TRBV14 to TRBJ2-7, with D possibly being TRBD1 (6 bases). The CDR3 is made up of 17 amino acids. From germline, CDR1 is SGHDN and CDR2 FVKESK. Trimming shortened V by 5 bases and J by 3 bases, and 23 bases separated the two germline ends. CDR3 coding DNA: TGTGCCAGCAGCAAAGGGACACCAACCCGAACCGACTACGAGCAGTACTTC. Amino acid sequence: CASSKGTPTRTDYEQYF.

V usage is TRBV7-2 and J usage is TRBJ2-1, with D perhaps TRBD1 (5 bases). The CDR3 spans 13 residues. Germline-derived CDR1 and CDR2 are SGHTA and FQGNSA. The V end was cut by 0 bases, the J end by 8 bases, with 8 bases between. CDR3 residues: CASSLALGDEQFF. The CDR3 DNA sequence: TGTGCCAGCAGCTTAGCGCTAGGGGATGAGCAGTTCTTC.

This clone was counted a single time. The V and J genes are TRBV27 and TRBJ1-5; 7 nucleotides agree with TRBD1. CDR3 length: 13 amino acids. Germline-derived CDR1 and CDR2 are MNHEY and SMNVEV (reference sequence). The trim removed 6 bases at V and 4 bases at J, leaving 3 bases unmatched. This chain's CDR3 is CASRLTGNQPQHF. CDR3 coding DNA: TGTGCCAGCAGACTGACAGGGAATCAGCCCCAGCATTTT.

This clone was recorded a few times. CDR3 coding DNA: TGTGCCAGCAGCGGGGTGTCCTCTGGAAACACCATATATTTT. Its translation is CASSGVSSGNTIYF. This chain links TRBV2 with TRBJ1-3; D is undetermined. Per the germline V gene, CDR1 is SNHLY and CDR2 is FYNNEI. There are 14 residues in the CDR3. With 6 bases removed from V and 0 bases from J, the gap between germline ends came to 9 bases.

This clone was observed once. This sequence joins TRBV7-3 and TRBJ2-1; 14 positions match TRBD2. The CDR3 extends over 15 amino acids. With V trimmed by 1 base and J by 8 bases, 1 base remained unmatched. Germline CDR1 reads SGHTA; CDR2 reads FQGTGA. The CDR3 protein is CASSLRLAGGHEQFF. DNA of the CDR3: TGTGCCAGCAGCTTAAGACTAGCGGGAGGGCATGAGCAGTTCTTC.

The chain combines TRBV25-1 with TRBJ1-5; D may be TRBD1 (5 bases). Germline V gene lookup returns CDR1 MGHDK and CDR2 SYGVNS. The V end was cut by 6 bases, the J end by 2 bases, with 8 bases between. This CDR3 has 13 residues. The CDR3 is CASRGTGNQPQHF. The CDR3 DNA follows: TGTGCCAGCAGGGGGACTGGCAATCAGCCCCAGCATTTT. Filled out from reference TRBV25-1 and TRBJ1-5, the complete variable domain reads EADIYQTPRYLVIGTGKKITLECSQTMGHDKMYWYQQDPGMELHLIHYSYGVNSTEKGDLSSESTVSRIRTEHFPLTLESARPSHTSQYLCASRGTGNQPQHFGDGTRLSIL.

This clone was seen a handful of times. The sample carries other DNA sequences with the same CDR3. The rearrangement joins TRBV3-1 (or the pseudogene TRBV3-2) to TRBJ2-5, with 7 positions matching TRBD2. The CDR3 spans 12 residues. V was clipped by 3 bases and J by 5 bases; unmatched bases: 0. The germline V gene encodes CDR1 LGHDT and CDR2 YNNKEL (reference sequence). CDR3 nucleotide sequence: TGTGCCAGCAGCCAGGGGGGGGAGACCCAGTACTTC. Residues: CASSQGGETQYF.

V usage is TRBV6-4 and J usage is TRBJ2-3; TRBD2 matches at 12 bases. Germline V lookup: CDR1 MRHNA, CDR2 SNTAGT. Losses at the gene ends were 6 bases for V and 3 bases for J; bases not matched to a gene: 4. The CDR3 totals 15 residues. In DNA, the CDR3 is TGTGCCAGCAGCAAGACTAGCGGGAGTACAGATACGCAGTATTTT. It yields the protein CASSKTSGSTDTQYF.

Concerning this clone: This may stem from a read error, because a much larger clone lies one nucleotide away. J is TRBJ1-1 and V is TRBV18; no firm D call. This CDR3 is built from 13 residues. V lost 1 base and J lost 3, with 6 bases in between. Germline CDR1 and CDR2: KGHSH and LQKENI. The CDR3, as DNA: TGTGCCAGCTCACCACAGGGAGACACTGAAGCTTTCTTT. Residues: CASSPQGDTEAFF.

The chain employs TRBV12-2 and TRBJ2-2; TRBD2 is the table's D call and was not checked against the DNA. TRBV12-2 is labeled a pseudogene. The CDR3 extends over 17 amino acids. The DNA for the CDR3 is TGTGCAAGTCGCTTAGCGTTAGCAGCGGGGTTCACCGGGGAGCTGTTTTTT. Amino acid sequence: CASRLALAAGFTGELFF.

The chain is built from TRBV7-2 and TRBJ1-3; D is unresolved. Trimming took 4 bases from V and 0 from J, leaving 13 bases between them. Germline assignment: CDR1 SGHTA and CDR2 FQGNSA. This CDR3 contains 16 residues. CDR3 protein: CASSSQGGFSGNTIYF. The CDR3 DNA reads as TGTGCCAGCAGCTCCCAAGGAGGGTTCTCTGGAAACACCATATATTTT.

The rearrangement joins TRBV7-9 to TRBJ2-1, with 11 bases aligning to TRBD2. This CDR3 region has 17 residues. The junction had 7 bases not matched to a gene; V was cut back by 0 bases and J by 6 bases. Germline CDR1 and CDR2: SEHNR and FQNEAQ (reference sequence). The CDR3 DNA reads as TGTGCCAGCAGCTTAGCCAGAACTAGCGGGAGTCGCAATGAGCAGTTCTTC. Amino acid sequence: CASSLARTSGSRNEQFF.

The gene calls are TRBV6-5 and TRBJ2-7; 8 bases map to TRBD2. The CDR3 is 15 residues long. Germline CDR1 and CDR2: MNHEY and SVGAGI. V lost 2 bases to trimming and J lost 5 bases; unmatched junction nucleotides: 8. CDR3 nucleotides: TGTGCCAGCAGTTACGGGAGCGGGAGAGTGAACGAGCAGTACTTC. Translating it yields CASSYGSGRVNEQYF.